This TCR beta chain was sequenced in a study of human T cells and chemical hapten exposure. Described time point: patch test 1, 2 weeks after DPC sensitization. Described treatment: therapeutic diphenylcyclopropenone sensitization with weekly scalp DPC. Using its own MiXCR run on the RACE reads, TCRdb lists one record per CDR3 protein. The table shows about 99,000 distinct CDR3 sequences, with around 12% occurring only once. Germline V gene sequence: CDR1 SEHNR, CDR2 FQNEAQ (reference sequence). The CDR3 runs 14 residues. V gave up 5 bases and J gave up 4 bases; unmatched junction bases: 7. In its sample, this clonotype was seen many times.

This clonotype was obtained from a woman between 35 and 50 years old with alopecia areata. Some clones in this sample may be carry-over from other donors' samples. The input for sequencing was whole blood, taken in connection with sensitization to the hapten diphenylcyclopropenone (DPC). The rearrangement uses TRBV7-9 and TRBJ2-7; 8 positions agree with TRBD2. For the CDR3, the DNA is TGTGCCAGCAGCCCAGCCGGGGGGGTTTACGAGCAGTACTTC. Its translation is CASSPAGGVYEQYF.